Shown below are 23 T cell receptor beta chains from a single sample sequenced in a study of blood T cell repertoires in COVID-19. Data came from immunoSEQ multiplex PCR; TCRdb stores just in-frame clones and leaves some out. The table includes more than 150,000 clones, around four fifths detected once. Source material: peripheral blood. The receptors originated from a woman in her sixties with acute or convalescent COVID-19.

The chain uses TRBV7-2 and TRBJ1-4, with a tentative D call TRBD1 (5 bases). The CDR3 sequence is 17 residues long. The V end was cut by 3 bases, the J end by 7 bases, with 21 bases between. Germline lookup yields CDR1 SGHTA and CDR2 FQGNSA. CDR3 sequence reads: CASSFITRQFGGEKLFF. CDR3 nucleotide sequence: TGTGCCAGCAGCTTTATTACGCGACAGTTCGGGGGTGAAAAACTGTTTTTT.

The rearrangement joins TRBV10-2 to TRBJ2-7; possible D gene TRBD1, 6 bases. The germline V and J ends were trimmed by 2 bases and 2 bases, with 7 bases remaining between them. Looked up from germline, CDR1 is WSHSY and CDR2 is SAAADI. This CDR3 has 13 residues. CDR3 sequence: CASSEGQTYEQYF. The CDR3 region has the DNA TGCGCCAGCAGTGAGGGACAGACCTACGAGCAGTACTTC.

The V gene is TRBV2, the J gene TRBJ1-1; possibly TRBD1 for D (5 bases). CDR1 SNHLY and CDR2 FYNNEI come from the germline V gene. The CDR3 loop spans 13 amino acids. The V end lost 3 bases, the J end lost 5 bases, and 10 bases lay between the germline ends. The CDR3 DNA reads TGTGCCAGCAGTGATCAGGGCTGGACTGAAGCTTTCTTT. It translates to CASSDQGWTEAFF.

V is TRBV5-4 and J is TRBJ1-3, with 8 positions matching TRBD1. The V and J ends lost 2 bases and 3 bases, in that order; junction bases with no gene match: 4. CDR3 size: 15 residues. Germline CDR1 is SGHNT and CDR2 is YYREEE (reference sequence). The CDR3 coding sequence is TGTGCCAGCAGCTTTGGACAGGGATATGGAAACACCATATATTTT. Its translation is CASSFGQGYGNTIYF.

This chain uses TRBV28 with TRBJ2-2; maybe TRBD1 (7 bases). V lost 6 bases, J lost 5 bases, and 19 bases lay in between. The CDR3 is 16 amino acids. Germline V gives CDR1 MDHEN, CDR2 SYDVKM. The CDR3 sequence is CASSQGQGGSTGELFF. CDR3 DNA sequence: TGTGCCAGCAGCCAGGGGCAGGGGGGTAGTACCGGGGAGCTGTTTTTT.

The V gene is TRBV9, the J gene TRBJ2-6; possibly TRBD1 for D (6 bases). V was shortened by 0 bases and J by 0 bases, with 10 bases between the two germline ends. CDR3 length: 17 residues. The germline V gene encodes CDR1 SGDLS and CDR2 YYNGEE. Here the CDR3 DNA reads TGTGCCAGCAGCGTAGATTCAGGGGTCTCTGGGGCCAACGTCCTGACTTTC. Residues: CASSVDSGVSGANVLTF.

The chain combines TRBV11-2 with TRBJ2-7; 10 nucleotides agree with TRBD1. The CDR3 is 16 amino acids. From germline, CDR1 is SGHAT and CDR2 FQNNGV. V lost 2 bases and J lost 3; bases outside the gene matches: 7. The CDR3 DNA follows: TGTGCCAGCAGCTTAATATTCGGACAGGGGGACTACGAGCAGTACTTC. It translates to CASSLIFGQGDYEQYF.

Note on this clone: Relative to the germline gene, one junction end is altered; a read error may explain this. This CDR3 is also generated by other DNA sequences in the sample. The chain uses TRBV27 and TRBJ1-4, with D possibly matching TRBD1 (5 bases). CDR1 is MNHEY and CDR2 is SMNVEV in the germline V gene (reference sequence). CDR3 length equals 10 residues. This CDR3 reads CASSEQAGLF. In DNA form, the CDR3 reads TGTGCCAGCAGCGAACAGGCTGGGCTTTTT.

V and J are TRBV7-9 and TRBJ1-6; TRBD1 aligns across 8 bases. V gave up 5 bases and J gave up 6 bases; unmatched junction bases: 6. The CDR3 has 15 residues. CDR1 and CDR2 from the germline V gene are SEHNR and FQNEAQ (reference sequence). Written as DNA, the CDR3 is TGTGCCAGCAGCCAGGGACAGGACAGTAATTCACCCCTCCACTTT. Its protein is CASSQGQDSNSPLHF.

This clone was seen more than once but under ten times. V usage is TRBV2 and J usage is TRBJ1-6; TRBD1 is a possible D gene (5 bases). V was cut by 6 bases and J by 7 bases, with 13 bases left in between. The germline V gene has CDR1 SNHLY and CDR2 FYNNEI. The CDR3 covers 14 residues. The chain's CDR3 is CASRKRGENSPLHF. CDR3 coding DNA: TGTGCCAGCAGAAAAAGGGGTGAGAATTCACCCCTCCACTTT.

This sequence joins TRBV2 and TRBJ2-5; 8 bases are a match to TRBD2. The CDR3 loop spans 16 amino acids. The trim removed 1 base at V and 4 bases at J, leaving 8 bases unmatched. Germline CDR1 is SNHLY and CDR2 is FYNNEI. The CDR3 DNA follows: TGTGCCAGCAGTGAAGGGGGACTAGGTCTTCGAGAGACCCAGTACTTC. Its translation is CASSEGGLGLRETQYF.

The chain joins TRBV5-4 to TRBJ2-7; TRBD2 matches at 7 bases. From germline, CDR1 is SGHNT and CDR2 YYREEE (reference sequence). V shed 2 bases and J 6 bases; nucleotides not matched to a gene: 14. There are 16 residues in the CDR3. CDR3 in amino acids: CASSLRPPTSVGEQYF. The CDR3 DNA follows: TGTGCCAGCAGCTTACGCCCTCCTACTAGCGTCGGCGAGCAGTACTTC. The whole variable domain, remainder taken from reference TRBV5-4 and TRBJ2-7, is ETGVTQSPTHLIKTRGQQVTLRCSSQSGHNTVSWYQQALGQGPQFIFQYYREEENGRGNFPPRFSGLQFPNYSSELNVNALELDDSALYLCASSLRPPTSVGEQYFGPGTRLTVT.

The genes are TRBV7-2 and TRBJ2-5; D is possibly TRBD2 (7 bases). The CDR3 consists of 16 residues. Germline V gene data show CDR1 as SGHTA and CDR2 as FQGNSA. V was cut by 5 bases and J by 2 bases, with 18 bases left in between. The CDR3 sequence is CASSPRGLADQETQYF. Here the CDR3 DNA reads TGTGCCAGCAGCCCCCGGGGGCTAGCGGATCAAGAGACCCAGTACTTC.

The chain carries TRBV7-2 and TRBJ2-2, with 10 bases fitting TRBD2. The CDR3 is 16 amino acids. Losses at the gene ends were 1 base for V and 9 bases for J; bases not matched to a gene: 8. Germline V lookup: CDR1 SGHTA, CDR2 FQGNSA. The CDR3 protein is CASSLGSSGGRRELFF. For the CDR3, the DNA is TGTGCCAGCAGCTTAGGTTCTAGCGGGGGCCGCCGGGAGCTGTTTTTT.

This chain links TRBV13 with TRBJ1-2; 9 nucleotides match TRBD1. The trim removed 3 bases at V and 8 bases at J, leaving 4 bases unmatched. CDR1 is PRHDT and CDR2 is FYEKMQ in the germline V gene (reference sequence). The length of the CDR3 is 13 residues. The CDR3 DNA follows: TGTGCCAGCAGCTTCCACAGGGGGCAGGGCTACACCTTC. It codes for CASSFHRGQGYTF.

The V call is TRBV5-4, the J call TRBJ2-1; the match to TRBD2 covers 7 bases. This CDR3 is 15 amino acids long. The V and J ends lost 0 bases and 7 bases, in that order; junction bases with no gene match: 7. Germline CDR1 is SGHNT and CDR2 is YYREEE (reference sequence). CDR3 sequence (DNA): TGTGCCAGCAGCTTGGCGGGGGAGGGAGGGAATGAGCAGTTCTTC. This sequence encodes CASSLAGEGGNEQFF.

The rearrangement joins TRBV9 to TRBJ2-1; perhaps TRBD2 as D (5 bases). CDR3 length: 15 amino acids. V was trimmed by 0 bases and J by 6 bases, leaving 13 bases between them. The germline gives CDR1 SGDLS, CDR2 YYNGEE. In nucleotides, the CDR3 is TGTGCCAGCAGCGTAGATACCGGGATCGGCAATGAGCAGTTCTTC. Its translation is CASSVDTGIGNEQFF.

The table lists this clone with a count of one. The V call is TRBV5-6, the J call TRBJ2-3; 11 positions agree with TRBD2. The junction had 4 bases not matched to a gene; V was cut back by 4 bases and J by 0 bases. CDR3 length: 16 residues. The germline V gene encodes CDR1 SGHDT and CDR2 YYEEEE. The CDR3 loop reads CASSPGLADSTDTQYF. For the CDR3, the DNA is TGTGCCAGCAGCCCGGGACTAGCGGATAGCACAGATACGCAGTATTTT.

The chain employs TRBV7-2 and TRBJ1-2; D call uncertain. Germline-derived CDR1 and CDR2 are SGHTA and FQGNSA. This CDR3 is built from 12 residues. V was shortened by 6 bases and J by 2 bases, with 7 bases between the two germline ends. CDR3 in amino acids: CASRATNYGYTF. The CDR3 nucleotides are TGTGCCAGCAGAGCGACCAACTATGGCTACACCTTC.

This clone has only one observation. The CDR3 DNA is TGTGCCAGCAGCCCCGGGCGGGGGGGCCTCTACGAGCAGTACTTC. It yields the protein CASSPGRGGLYEQYF. The chain is built from TRBV5-4 and TRBJ2-7, with TRBD2 matching over 9 bases. With 4 bases clipped from V and 3 bases from J, the junction kept 8 bases outside the gene matches. CDR1 SGHNT and CDR2 YYREEE come from the germline V gene (reference sequence). The CDR3 is 15 amino acids.

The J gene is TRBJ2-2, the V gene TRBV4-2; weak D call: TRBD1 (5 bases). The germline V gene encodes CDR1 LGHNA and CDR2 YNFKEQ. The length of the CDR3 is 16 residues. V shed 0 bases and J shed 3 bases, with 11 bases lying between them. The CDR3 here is CASSQDIQVYTGELFF. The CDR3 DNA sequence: TGTGCCAGCAGCCAAGATATACAGGTGTACACCGGGGAGCTGTTTTTT.

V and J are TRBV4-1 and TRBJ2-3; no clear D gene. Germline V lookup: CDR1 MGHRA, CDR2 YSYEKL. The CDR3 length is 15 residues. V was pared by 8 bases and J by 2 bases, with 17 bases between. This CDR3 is CASGYAQTLTDTQYF. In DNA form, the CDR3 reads TGCGCCAGCGGCTATGCCCAGACTCTCACAGATACGCAGTATTTT.

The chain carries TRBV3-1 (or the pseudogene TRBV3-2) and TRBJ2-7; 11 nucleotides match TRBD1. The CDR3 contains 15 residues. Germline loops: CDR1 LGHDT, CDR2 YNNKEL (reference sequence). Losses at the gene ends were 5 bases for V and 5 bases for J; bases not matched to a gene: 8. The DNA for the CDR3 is TGTGCCAGCAGCATCTCCGGGACAGGGGGTCACGAGCAGTACTTC. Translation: CASSISGTGGHEQYF.